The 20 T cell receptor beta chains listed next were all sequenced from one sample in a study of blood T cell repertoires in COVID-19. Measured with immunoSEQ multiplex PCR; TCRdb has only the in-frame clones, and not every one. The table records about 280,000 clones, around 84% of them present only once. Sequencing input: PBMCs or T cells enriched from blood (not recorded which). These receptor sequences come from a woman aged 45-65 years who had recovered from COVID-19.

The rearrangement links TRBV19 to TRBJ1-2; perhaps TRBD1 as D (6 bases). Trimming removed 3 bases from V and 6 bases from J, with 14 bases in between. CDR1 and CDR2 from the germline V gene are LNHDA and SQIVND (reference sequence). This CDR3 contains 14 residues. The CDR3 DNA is TGTGCCAGTAGTATTCCAGGGGATTTCGATGGCTACACCTTC. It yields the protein CASSIPGDFDGYTF.

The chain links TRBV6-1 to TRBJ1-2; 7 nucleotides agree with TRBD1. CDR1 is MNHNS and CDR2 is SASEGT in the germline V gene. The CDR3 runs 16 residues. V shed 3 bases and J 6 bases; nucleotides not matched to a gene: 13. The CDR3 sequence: CASSEILTGYGDGYTF. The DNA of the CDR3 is TGTGCCAGCAGTGAGATCCTGACAGGGTACGGGGATGGCTACACCTTC.

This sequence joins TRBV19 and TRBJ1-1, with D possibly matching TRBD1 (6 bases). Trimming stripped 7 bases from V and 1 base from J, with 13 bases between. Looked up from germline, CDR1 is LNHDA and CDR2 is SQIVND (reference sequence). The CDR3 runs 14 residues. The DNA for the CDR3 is TGTGCCAGTAAGGATGGACAGACGAACACTGAAGCTTTCTTT. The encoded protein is CASKDGQTNTEAFF.

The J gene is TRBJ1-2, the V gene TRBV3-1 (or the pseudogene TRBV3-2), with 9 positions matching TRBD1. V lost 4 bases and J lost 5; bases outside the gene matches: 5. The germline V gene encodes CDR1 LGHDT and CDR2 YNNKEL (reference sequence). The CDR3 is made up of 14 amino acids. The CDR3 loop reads CASSPGDRVYGYTF. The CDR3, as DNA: TGTGCCAGCAGCCCAGGGGACAGGGTATATGGCTACACCTTC.

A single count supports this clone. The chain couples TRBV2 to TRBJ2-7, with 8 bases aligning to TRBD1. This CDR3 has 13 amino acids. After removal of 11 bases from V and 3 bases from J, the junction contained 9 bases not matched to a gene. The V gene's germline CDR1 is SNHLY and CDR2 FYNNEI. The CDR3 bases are TGTGCCGGTGCGACAGGGGAAAACTACGAGCAGTACTTC. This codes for CAGATGENYEQYF.

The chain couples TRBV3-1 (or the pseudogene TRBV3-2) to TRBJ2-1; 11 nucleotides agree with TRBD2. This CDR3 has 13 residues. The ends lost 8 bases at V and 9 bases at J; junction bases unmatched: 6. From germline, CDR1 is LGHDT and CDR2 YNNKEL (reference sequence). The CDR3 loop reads CASGSGRASEQFF. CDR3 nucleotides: TGTGCCAGCGGTAGCGGGAGGGCCAGTGAGCAGTTCTTC.

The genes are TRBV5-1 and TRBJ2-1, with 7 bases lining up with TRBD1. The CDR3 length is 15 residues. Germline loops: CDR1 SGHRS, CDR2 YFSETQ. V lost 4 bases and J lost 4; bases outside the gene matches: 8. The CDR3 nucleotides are TGCGCCAGCAGCCTTCCCGGGACAGCTTACAATGAGCAGTTCTTC. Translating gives CASSLPGTAYNEQFF.

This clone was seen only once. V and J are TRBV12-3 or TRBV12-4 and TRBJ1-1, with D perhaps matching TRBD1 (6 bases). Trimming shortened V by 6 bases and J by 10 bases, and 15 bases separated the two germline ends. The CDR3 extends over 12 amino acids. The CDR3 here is CASRTQGAGAFF. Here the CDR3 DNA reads TGTGCCAGCAGGACACAGGGAGCCGGAGCTTTCTTT.

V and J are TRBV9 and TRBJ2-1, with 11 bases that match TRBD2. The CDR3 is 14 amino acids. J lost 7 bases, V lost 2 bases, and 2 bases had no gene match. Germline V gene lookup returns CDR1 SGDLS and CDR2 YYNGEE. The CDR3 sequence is CASSVTSGSNEQFF. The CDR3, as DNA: TGTGCCAGCAGCGTTACTAGCGGGAGTAATGAGCAGTTCTTC.

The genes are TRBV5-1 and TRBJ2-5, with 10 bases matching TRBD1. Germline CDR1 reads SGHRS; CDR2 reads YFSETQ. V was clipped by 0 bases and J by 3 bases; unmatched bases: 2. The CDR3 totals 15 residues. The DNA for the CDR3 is TGCGCCAGCAGCTTGGGGACAGGGGGAAAAGAGACCCAGTACTTC. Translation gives CASSLGTGGKETQYF.

CDR3 protein: CASSLTRNTEAFF. The CDR3 DNA reads TGCGCCAGCAGCTTAACGAGGAACACTGAAGCTTTCTTT. This chain joins TRBV5-1 and TRBJ1-1; no reliable D call. V gave up 2 bases and J gave up 1 base, with 6 bases separating them. The CDR3 runs 13 residues. Per the germline V gene, CDR1 is SGHRS and CDR2 is YFSETQ.

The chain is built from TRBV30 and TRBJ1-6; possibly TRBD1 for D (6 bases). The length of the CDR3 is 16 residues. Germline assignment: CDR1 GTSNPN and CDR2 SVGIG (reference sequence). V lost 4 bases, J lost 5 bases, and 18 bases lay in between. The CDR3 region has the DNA TGTGCCTGGACCTCCTGGGGGACACGGAATAATTCACCCCTCCACTTT. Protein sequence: CAWTSWGTRNNSPLHF.

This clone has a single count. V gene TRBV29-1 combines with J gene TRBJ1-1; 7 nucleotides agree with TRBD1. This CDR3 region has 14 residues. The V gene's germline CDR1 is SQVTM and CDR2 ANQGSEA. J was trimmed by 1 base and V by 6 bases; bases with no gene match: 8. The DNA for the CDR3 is TGCAGCGTCAACAGGGGAAGTACGAACACTGAAGCTTTCTTT. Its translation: CSVNRGSTNTEAFF.

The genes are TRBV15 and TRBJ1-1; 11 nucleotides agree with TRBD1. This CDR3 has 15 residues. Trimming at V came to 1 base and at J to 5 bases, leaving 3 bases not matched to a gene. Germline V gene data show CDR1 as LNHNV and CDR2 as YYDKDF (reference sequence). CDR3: CATSRGTGGKTEAFF. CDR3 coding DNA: TGTGCCACCAGCAGAGGGACAGGGGGCAAGACTGAAGCTTTCTTT.

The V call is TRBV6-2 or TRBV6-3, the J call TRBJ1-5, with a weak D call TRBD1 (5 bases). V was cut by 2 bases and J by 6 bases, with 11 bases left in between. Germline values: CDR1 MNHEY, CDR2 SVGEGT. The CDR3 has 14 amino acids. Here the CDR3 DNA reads TGTGCCAGCAGTTACGGAGGGGTCCCTCAGCCCCAGCATTTT. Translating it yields CASSYGGVPQPQHF.

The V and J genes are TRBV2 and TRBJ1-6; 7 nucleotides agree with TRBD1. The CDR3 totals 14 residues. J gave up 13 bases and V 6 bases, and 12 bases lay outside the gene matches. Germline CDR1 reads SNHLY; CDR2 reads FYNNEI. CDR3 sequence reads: CASRGDSRKPPLHF. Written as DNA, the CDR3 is TGTGCCAGCAGGGGGGACAGCCGCAAACCGCCCCTCCACTTT.

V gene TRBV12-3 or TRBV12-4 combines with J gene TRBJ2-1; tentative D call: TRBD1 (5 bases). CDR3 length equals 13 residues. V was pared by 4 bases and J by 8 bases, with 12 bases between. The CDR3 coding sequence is TGTGCCAGCAGTTGGCTCGTGGGGCATGAGCAGTTCTTC. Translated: CASSWLVGHEQFF.

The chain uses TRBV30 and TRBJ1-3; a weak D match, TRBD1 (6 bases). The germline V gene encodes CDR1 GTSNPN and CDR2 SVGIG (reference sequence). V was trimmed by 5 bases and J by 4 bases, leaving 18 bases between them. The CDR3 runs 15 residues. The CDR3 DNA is TGTGCCTGGCGTTCGGACAGTTTGGGCGGAAACACCATATATTTT. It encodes CAWRSDSLGGNTIYF.

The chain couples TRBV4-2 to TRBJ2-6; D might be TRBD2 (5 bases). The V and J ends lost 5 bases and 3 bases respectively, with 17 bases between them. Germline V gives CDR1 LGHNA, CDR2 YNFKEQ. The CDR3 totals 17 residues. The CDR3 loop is CASSSDRGLDGANVLTF. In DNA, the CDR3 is TGTGCCAGCAGCTCAGATCGCGGGTTAGATGGGGCCAACGTCCTGACTTTC.

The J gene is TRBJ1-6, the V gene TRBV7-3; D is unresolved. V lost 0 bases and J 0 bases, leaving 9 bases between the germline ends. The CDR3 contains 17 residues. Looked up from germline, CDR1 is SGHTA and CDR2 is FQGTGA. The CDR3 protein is CASSLTSQSSYNSPLHF. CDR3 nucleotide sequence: TGTGCCAGCAGCTTAACTAGCCAGAGCTCCTATAATTCACCCCTCCACTTT.